This T cell receptor (beta chain) is from a study of cytomegalovirus exposure and HLA in healthy donors. General observations from the study: Analyses of presence and absence presupposed an approximately uniform sequencing depth across donors. A further, later analysis showed that HLA-associated TCR beta chains (compared with equally common others) were more clonally expanded.

Healthy individuals who donated bone marrow served as the donors. CDR1 SGHTA and CDR2 FQGNSA come from the germline V gene. This CDR3 has 17 residues. The V gene end was trimmed by 3 bases and the J gene end by 3 bases; junction bases not matched to a gene: 8. On this clone itself: What it binds is unknown.

PCR amplification relied on 60 Vbeta primers (plus 13 Jbeta primers). This table comes from immunoSEQ multiplex PCR, and its TCRdb copy is limited to in-frame clones, with some not included. The sample consists of about 140,000 clones, around 80% of them appearing once. Material: PBMCs. The clonotype originates from a woman in her forties in good health and CMV-seronegative. This rearrangement joins TRBV7-2 to TRBJ2-7, with TRBD2 matching over 13 bases. The chain's CDR3 is CASSFMEGLAGVYEQYF. The CDR3 nucleotides read TGTGCCAGCAGCTTTATGGAAGGACTAGCGGGAGTCTACGAGCAGTACTTC. Supplemented by reference TRBV7-2 and TRBJ2-7, the full variable domain reads GAGVSQSPSNKVTEKGKDVELRCDPISGHTALYWYRQSLGQGLEFLIYFQGNSAPDKSGLPSDRFSAERTGGSVSTLTIQRTQQEDSAVYLCASSFMEGLAGVYEQYFGPGTRLTVT.